This paragraph reports one TCR beta chain. Assay used: immunoSEQ multiplex PCR; TCRdb lists only in-frame clones, some missing. Of 9,500 to 13,000 clones listed, around 89% were seen once; the top ten hold 10%. The data stem from a study of blood T cell dynamics during melanoma immunotherapy. As to time point: pre-treatment baseline. No patient had earlier systemic cancer treatment, concurrent immunosuppressants, or another active cancer. Germline V gives CDR1 SGHDT, CDR2 YYEEEE. This CDR3 is 14 amino acids long. The V segment lost 3 bases and the J segment 4 bases; nucleotides outside the gene matches: 5.

The TCR was taken from a human donor with melanoma. The sample in question was blood, obtained from a patient treated with checkpoint blockade. The rearrangement uses TRBV5-6 and TRBJ1-2, with 8 bases fitting TRBD1. The CDR3 region is CASSSRGRVYGYTF. CDR3 DNA: TGTGCCAGCAGCTCCAGGGGGCGTGTCTATGGCTACACCTTC.